Given below is one T cell receptor (beta chain) in context. Its antigen is still unknown. The data originate from a study of cytomegalovirus exposure and HLA in healthy donors. Points from the study as a whole: In vitro data verified a few CMV-associated chains as specific for CMV antigens. Researchers counted approximately 160 TCR beta chains as cytomegalovirus-associated.

Here immunoSEQ multiplex PCR was the method, and the copy in TCRdb shows in-frame clones only, minus some. Of 120,000 or so clones listed, about 91% are singletons. This CDR3 region has 15 residues. Per the germline V gene, CDR1 is SGHRS and CDR2 is YFSETQ. Trimming at V came to 5 bases and at J to 5 bases, leaving 6 bases not matched to a gene. This chain joins TRBV5-1 and TRBJ1-6; 8 bases map to TRBD1. The sample consisted of PBMCs. This sequence originates from a woman aged 18-35 years in good health and CMV-seronegative. The CDR3: CASSPTTGDNSPLHF. The CDR3 DNA is TGCGCCAGCAGTCCTACGACAGGGGATAATTCACCCCTCCACTTT. Together with reference TRBV5-1 and TRBJ1-6, the CDR3 gives the full variable domain: KAGVTQTPRYLIKTRGQQVTLSCSPISGHRSVSWYQQTPGQGLQFLFEYFSETQRNKGNFPGRFSGRQFSNSRSEMNVSTLELGDSALYLCASSPTTGDNSPLHFGNGTRLTVT.